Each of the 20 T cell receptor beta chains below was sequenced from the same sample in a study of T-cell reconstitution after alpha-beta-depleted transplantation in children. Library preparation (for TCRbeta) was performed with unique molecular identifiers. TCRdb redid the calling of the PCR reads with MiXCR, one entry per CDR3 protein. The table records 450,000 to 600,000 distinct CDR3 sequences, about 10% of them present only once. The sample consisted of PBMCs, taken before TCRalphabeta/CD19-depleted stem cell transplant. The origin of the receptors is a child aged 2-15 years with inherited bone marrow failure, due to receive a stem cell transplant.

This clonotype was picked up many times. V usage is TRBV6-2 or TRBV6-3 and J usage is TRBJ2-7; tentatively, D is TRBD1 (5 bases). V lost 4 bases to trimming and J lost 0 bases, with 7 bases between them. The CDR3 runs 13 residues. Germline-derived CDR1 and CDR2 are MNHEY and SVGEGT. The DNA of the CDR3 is TGTGCCAGCAGTTTGGACACCTCCTACGAGCAGTACTTC. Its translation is CASSLDTSYEQYF.

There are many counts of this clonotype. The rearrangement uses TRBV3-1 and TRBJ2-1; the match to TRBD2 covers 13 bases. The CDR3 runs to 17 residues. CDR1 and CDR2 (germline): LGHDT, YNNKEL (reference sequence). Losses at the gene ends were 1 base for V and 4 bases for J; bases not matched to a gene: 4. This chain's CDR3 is CASSQGGLAGIYNEQFF. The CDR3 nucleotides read TGTGCCAGCAGCCAAGGGGGACTAGCGGGAATTTACAATGAGCAGTTCTTC.

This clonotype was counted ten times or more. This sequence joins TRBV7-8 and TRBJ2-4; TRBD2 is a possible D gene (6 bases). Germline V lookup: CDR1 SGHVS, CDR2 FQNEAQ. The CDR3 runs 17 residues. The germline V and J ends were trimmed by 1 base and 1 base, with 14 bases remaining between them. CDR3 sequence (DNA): TGTGCCAGCAGCTTAGGGGGCAGCCGGGGGGCCAAAAACATTCAGTACTTC. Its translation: CASSLGGSRGAKNIQYF.

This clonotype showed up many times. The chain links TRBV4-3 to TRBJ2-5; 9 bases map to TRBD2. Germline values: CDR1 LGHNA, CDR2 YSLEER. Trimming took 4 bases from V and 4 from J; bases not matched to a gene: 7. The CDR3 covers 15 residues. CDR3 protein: CASSPNLAGVETQYF. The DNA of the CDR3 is TGCGCCAGCAGCCCCAATTTAGCGGGAGTAGAGACCCAGTACTTC.

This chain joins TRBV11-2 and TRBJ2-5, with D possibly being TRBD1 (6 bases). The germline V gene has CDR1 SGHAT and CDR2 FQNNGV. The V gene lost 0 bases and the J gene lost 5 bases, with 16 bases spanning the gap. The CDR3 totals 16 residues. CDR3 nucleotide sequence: TGTGCCAGCAGCTTAGAAGGCAGGATAAGGGGGGAGACCCAGTACTTC. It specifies CASSLEGRIRGETQYF.

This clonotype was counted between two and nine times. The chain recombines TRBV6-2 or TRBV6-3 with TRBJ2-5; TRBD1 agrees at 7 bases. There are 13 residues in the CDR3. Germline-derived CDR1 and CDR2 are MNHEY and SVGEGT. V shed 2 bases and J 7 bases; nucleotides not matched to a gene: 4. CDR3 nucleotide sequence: TGTGCCAGCAGTTACCTGGGACAGAGGACCCAGTACTTC. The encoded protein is CASSYLGQRTQYF.

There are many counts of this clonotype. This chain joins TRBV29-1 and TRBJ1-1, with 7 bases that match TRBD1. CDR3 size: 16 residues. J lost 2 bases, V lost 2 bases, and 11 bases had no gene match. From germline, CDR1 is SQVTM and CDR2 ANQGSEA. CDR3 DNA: TGCAGCGTTGAAAGGGGGACAGATGTAACCAACACTGAAGCTTTCTTT. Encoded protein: CSVERGTDVTNTEAFF.

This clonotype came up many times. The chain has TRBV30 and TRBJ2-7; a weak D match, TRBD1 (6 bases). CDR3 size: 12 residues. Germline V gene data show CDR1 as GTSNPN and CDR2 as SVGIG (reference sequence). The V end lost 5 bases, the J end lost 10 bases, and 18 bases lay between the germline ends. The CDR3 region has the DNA TGTGCCTGGGGCCCCGGGACACCCAACCAGTACTTC. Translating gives CAWGPGTPNQYF. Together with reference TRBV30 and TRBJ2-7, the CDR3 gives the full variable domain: SQTIHQWPATLVQPVGSPLSLECTVEGTSNPNLYWYRQAAGRGLQLLFYSVGIGQISSEVPQNLSASRPQDRQFILSSKKLLLSDSGFYLCAWGPGTPNQYFGPGTRLTVT.

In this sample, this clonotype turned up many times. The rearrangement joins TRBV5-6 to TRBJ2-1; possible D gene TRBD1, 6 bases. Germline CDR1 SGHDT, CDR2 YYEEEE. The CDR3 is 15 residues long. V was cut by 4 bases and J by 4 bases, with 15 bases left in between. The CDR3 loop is CASSSRGYLYNEQFF. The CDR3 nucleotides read TGTGCCAGCAGCAGCAGGGGTTACCTTTACAATGAGCAGTTCTTC.

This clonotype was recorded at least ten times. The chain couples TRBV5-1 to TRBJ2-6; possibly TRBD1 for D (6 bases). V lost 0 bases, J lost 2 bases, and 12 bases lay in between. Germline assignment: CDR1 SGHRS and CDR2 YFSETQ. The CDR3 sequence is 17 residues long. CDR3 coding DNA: TGCGCCAGCAGCTTGGCCAGGTGGGGGCCTGGGGCCAACGTCCTGACTTTC. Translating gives CASSLARWGPGANVLTF.

This CDR3 is CASSLANKKITDTQYF. The CDR3 nucleotides read TGTGCCAGCTCCTTAGCGAACAAAAAAATCACAGATACGCAGTATTTT. J is TRBJ2-3 and V is TRBV2; tentative D call: TRBD2 (5 bases). The CDR3 contains 16 residues. Germline V lookup: CDR1 SNHLY, CDR2 FYNNEI. Trimming took off 8 bases at V and 2 bases at J, with 20 bases between the two ends.

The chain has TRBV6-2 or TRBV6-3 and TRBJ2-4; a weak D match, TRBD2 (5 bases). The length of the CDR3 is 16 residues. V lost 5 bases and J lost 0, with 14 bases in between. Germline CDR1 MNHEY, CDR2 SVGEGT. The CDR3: CASSIRDPLAKNIQYF. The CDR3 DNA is TGTGCCAGCAGTATCCGGGATCCCCTAGCCAAAAACATTCAGTACTTC.

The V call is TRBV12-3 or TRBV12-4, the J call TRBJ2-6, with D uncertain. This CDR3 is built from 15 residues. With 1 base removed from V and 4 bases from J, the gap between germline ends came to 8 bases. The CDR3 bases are TGTGCCAGCAGTTTAGGGGTTAAGGGGGCCAACGTCCTGACTTTC. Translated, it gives CASSLGVKGANVLTF.

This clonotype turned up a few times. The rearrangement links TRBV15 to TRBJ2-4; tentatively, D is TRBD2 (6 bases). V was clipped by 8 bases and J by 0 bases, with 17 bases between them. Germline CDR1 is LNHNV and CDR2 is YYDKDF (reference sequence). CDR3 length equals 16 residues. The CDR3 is CATGGRKNLAKNIQYF. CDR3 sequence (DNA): TGTGCCACCGGGGGGAGGAAAAACCTAGCCAAAAACATTCAGTACTTC.

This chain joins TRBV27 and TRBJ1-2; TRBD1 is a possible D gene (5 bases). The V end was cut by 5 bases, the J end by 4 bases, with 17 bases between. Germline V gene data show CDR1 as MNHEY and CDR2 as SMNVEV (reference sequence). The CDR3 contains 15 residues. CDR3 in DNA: TGTGCCAGCAGTGCCGGGACCGGAGTAGTCTATGGCTACACCTTC. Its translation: CASSAGTGVVYGYTF.

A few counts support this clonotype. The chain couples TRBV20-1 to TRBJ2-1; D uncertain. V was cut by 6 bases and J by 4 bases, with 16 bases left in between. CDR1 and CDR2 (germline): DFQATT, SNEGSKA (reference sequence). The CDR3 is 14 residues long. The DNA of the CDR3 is TGCAGTGCCTACGGACCCCCAATTTACAATGAGCAGTTCTTC. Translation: CSAYGPPIYNEQFF.

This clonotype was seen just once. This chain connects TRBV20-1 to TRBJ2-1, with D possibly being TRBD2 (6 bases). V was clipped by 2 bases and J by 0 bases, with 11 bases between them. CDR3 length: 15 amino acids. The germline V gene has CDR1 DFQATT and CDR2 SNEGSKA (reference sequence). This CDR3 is CSARLAGSSYNEQFF. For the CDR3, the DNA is TGCAGTGCTAGATTGGCGGGAAGCTCCTACAATGAGCAGTTCTTC.

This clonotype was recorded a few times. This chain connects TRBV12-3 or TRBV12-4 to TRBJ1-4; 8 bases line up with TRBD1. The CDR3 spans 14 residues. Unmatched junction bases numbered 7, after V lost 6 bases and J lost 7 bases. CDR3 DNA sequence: TGTGCCAGCAGCCCGGGACAGGAGGGTGAAAAACTGTTTTTT. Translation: CASSPGQEGEKLFF.

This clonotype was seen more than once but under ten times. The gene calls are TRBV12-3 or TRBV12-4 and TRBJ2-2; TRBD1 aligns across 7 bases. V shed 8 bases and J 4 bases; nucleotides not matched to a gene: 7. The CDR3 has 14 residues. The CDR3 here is CASLGGPSTGELFF. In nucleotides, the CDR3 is TGTGCCAGCCTAGGGGGCCCGAGCACCGGGGAGCTGTTTTTT.

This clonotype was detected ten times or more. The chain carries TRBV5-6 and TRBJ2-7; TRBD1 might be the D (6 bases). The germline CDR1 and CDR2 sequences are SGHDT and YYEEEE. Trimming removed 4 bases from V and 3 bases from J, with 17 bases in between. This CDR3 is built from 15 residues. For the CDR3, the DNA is TGTGCCAGCAGCGGTATGTCTCGGGACAACTACGAGCAGTACTTC. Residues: CASSGMSRDNYEQYF.